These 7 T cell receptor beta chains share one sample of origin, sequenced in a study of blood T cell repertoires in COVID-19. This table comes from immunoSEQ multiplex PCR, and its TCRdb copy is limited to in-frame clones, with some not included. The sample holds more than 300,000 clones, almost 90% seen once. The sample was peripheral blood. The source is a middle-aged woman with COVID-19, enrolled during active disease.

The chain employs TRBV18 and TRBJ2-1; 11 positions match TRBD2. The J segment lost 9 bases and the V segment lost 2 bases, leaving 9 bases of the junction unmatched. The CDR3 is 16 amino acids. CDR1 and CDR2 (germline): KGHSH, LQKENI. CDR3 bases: TGTGCCAGCTCACCATTAGCGGGAGGGCCCGGGGTTGAGCAGTTCTTC. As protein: CASSPLAGGPGVEQFF.

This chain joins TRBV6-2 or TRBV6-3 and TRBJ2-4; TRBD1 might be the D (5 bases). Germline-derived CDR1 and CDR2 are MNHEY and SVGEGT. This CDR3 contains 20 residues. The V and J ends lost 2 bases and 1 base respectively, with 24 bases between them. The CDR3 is CASSYQTPLWSRQAKNIQYF. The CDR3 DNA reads TGTGCCAGCAGTTACCAGACCCCGCTTTGGTCGCGACAGGCCAAAAACATTCAGTACTTC.

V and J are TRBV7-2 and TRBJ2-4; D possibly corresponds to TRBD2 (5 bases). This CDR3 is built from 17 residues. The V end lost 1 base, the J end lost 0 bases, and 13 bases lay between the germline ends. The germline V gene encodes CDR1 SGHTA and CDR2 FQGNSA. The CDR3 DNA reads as TGTGCCAGCAGCTTAGGGGGTGGACTCCTAGCCAAAAACATTCAGTACTTC. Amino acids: CASSLGGGLLAKNIQYF.

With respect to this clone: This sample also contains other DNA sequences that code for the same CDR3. CDR3: CASSSQDSPTYEQYF. The CDR3 coding sequence is TGTGCCAGCAGCTCCCAGGACAGCCCTACCTACGAGCAGTACTTC. This chain connects TRBV5-5 to TRBJ2-7; D perhaps matches TRBD1 (6 bases). Trimming removed 3 bases at V and 2 bases at J, with 15 bases between. Germline loops: CDR1 SGHKS, CDR2 YYEKEE (reference sequence). This CDR3 comprises 15 residues.

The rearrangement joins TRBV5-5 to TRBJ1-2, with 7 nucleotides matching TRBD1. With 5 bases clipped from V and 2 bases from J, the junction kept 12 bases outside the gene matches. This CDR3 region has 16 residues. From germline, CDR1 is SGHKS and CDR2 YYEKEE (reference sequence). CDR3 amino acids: CASSRGGKGANYGYTF. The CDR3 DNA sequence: TGTGCCAGCAGTCGTGGCGGGAAGGGGGCGAACTATGGCTACACCTTC.

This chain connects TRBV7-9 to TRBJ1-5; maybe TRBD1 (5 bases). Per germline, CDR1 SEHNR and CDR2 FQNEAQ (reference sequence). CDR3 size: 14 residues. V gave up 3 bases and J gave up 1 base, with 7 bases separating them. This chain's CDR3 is CASSLTESNQPQHF. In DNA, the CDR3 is TGTGCCAGCAGCTTGACAGAGAGCAATCAGCCCCAGCATTTT. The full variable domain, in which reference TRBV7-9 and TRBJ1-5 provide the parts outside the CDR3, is DTGVSQNPRHKITKRGQNVTFRCDPISEHNRLYWYRQTLGQGPEFLTYFQNEAQLEKSRLLSDRFSAERPKGSFSTLEIQRTEQGDSAMYLCASSLTESNQPQHFGDGTRLSIL.

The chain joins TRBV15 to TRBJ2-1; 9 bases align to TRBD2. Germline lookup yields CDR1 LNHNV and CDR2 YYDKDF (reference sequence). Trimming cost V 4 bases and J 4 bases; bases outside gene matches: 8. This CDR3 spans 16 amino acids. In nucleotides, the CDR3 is TGTGCCACCAGCACGGAGCTAGCGGGGTTTTACAATGAGCAGTTCTTC. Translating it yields CATSTELAGFYNEQFF.